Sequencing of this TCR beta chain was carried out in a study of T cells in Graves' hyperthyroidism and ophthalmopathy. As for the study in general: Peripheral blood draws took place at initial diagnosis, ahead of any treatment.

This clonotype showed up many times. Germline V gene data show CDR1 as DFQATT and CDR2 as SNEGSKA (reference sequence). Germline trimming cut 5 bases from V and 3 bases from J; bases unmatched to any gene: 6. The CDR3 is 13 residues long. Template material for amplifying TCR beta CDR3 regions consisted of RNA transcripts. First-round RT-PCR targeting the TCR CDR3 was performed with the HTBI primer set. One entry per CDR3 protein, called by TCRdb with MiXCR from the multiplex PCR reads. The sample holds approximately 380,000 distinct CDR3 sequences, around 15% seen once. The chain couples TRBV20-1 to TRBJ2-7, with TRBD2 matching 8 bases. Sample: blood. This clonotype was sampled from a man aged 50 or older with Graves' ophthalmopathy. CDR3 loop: CSASGTRGYEQYF. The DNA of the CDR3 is TGCAGTGCTTCCGGGACTAGAGGCTACGAGCAGTACTTC.